The 31 T cell receptor beta chains given below trace back to one sample, sequenced in a study of T cell changes during pregnancy in multiple sclerosis. Clones were read by immunoSEQ multiplex PCR, and TCRdb kept only the in-frame ones, dropping some. This repertoire shows 40,000 to 50,000 clones, 90% to 95% found once; its top ten account for around 0.48%. Material: CD4+ T cells from peripheral blood mononuclear cells, obtained in the first trimester of pregnancy. The receptors stem from a female donor with multiple sclerosis, enrolled in a pregnancy study.

The chain links TRBV5-5 to TRBJ2-3, with 8 nucleotides matching TRBD2. The V segment lost 4 bases and the J segment 4 bases; nucleotides outside the gene matches: 11. CDR3 length equals 16 residues. Germline CDR1 is SGHKS and CDR2 is YYEKEE (reference sequence). CDR3 bases: TGTGCCAGCAGCCTATCGGGACTAGTGAGCGCAGATACGCAGTATTTT. The encoded protein is CASSLSGLVSADTQYF.

This chain connects TRBV5-1 to TRBJ2-5, with no clear D. In germline, CDR1 is SGHRS, CDR2 YFSETQ. This CDR3 has 14 amino acids. V dropped 0 bases and J dropped 2 bases, with 8 bases sitting between them. The CDR3 DNA follows: TGCGCCAGCAGCTTGGGAGAGTGGCAAGAGACCCAGTACTTC. Translation gives CASSLGEWQETQYF.

This chain uses TRBV7-8 with TRBJ1-5; D gene uncertain. Trimming pared 5 bases from V and 3 bases from J, leaving 17 bases between. The CDR3 spans 16 residues. Germline loops: CDR1 SGHVS, CDR2 FQNEAQ. This CDR3 reads CASSNERVAYNQPQHF. CDR3 DNA: TGTGCCAGCAGCAATGAGAGGGTAGCCTACAATCAGCCCCAGCATTTT.

The chain carries TRBV7-9 and TRBJ2-1; 7 bases fit TRBD1. Trimming at V came to 5 bases and at J to 3 bases, leaving 13 bases not matched to a gene. This CDR3 spans 17 amino acids. The germline V gene has CDR1 SEHNR and CDR2 FQNEAQ (reference sequence). CDR3 in amino acids: CASSPSAPDRLYNEQFF. The CDR3, as DNA: TGTGCCAGCAGCCCGAGCGCCCCGGACAGGCTCTACAATGAGCAGTTCTTC.

V and J are TRBV4-1 and TRBJ1-2; D not certain. The CDR3 is 13 residues long. V lost 1 base, J lost 2 bases, and 5 bases lay in between. Germline lookup yields CDR1 MGHRA and CDR2 YSYEKL. CDR3 protein: CASSQVQNYGYTF. CDR3 DNA sequence: TGCGCCAGCAGCCAAGTACAGAACTATGGCTACACCTTC.

This chain uses TRBV9 with TRBJ1-2, with 7 bases identical to TRBD1. The V segment lost 4 bases and the J segment 4 bases; nucleotides outside the gene matches: 7. CDR1 SGDLS and CDR2 YYNGEE come from the germline V gene. This CDR3 has 14 residues. The CDR3 loop reads CASSPRTGVYGYTF. As DNA, the CDR3 is TGTGCCAGCAGCCCACGGACAGGAGTCTATGGCTACACCTTC.

The J gene is TRBJ1-5, the V gene TRBV4-1; D not resolved. V was pared by 1 base and J by 4 bases, with 5 bases between. This CDR3 region has 13 residues. Germline CDR1 reads MGHRA; CDR2 reads YSYEKL. This CDR3 reads CASSQAGNQPQHF. The CDR3 DNA reads as TGCGCCAGCAGCCAAGCCGGGAATCAGCCCCAGCATTTT.

V usage is TRBV15 and J usage is TRBJ1-4; D gene unclear. V gave up 5 bases and J gave up 1 base, with 8 bases separating them. The CDR3 sequence is 14 residues long. Germline V CDR1 and CDR2: LNHNV, YYDKDF (reference sequence). CDR3 in amino acids: CATSVRQTNEKLFF. CDR3 bases: TGTGCCACCAGCGTCCGACAAACTAATGAAAAACTGTTTTTT.

CDR3 residues: CASILVGQEKKNNSPLHF. The CDR3 DNA is TGCGCCAGCATATTGGTAGGACAGGAGAAAAAAAATAATTCACCCCTCCACTTT. This chain links TRBV10-1 with TRBJ1-6, with TRBD1 matching over 7 bases. This CDR3 comprises 18 residues. Germline CDR1 is WNHNN and CDR2 is SYGVQD (reference sequence). V was clipped by 7 bases and J by 5 bases; unmatched bases: 17.

This rearrangement joins TRBV11-2 to TRBJ2-7, with D maybe TRBD2 (5 bases). CDR3 length equals 14 residues. Looked up from germline, CDR1 is SGHAT and CDR2 is FQNNGV. Trimming left V 5 bases short and J 5 bases short, with 16 bases between. This CDR3 is CASSPSGRAHEQYF. The CDR3 DNA reads TGTGCCAGCAGCCCAAGCGGAAGGGCCCACGAGCAGTACTTC.

The chain combines TRBV5-1 with TRBJ2-3; D remains ambiguous. Germline lookup yields CDR1 SGHRS and CDR2 YFSETQ. V was shortened by 0 bases and J by 4 bases, with 12 bases between the two germline ends. The length of the CDR3 is 15 residues. CDR3 in DNA: TGCGCCAGCAGCTTGGTGGCTAGAGATTCAGATACGCAGTATTTT. Amino acid sequence: CASSLVARDSDTQYF.

The rearrangement joins TRBV19 to TRBJ2-7, with a possible D match to TRBD1 (5 bases). The V and J ends lost 5 bases and 3 bases respectively, with 20 bases between them. Looked up from germline, CDR1 is LNHDA and CDR2 is SQIVND (reference sequence). The CDR3 extends over 16 amino acids. The CDR3 loop is CASSPHAQGGFYEQYF. CDR3 DNA sequence: TGTGCCAGTAGTCCCCATGCGCAGGGTGGGTTCTACGAGCAGTACTTC.

J is TRBJ1-6 and V is TRBV29-1; D gene unclear. The CDR3 loop spans 13 amino acids. Germline CDR1 reads SQVTM; CDR2 reads ANQGSEA. V gave up 4 bases and J gave up 3 bases, with 7 bases separating them. In DNA, the CDR3 is TGCAGCGTTGCGGAGGGCTATAATTCACCCCTCCACTTT. Residues: CSVAEGYNSPLHF.

This clone was counted a few times. The V and J genes are TRBV19 and TRBJ1-1; D gene ambiguous. Germline CDR1 LNHDA, CDR2 SQIVND (reference sequence). The CDR3 sequence is 12 residues long. Trimming took off 5 bases at V and 7 bases at J, with 11 bases between the two ends. This CDR3 is CASSAPRFEAFF. In DNA form, the CDR3 reads TGTGCCAGTAGTGCCCCGCGTTTTGAAGCTTTCTTT.

This rearrangement joins TRBV19 to TRBJ1-2, with 7 bases lining up with TRBD1. V lost 4 bases, J lost 2 bases, and 7 bases stayed unmatched. This CDR3 region has 15 residues. Germline CDR1 reads LNHDA; CDR2 reads SQIVND (reference sequence). The CDR3 DNA reads TGTGCCAGTAGTAGACTGGGACAGCCCAACTATGGCTACACCTTC. This translates into CASSRLGQPNYGYTF.

V usage is TRBV7-9 and J usage is TRBJ2-5; TRBD2 might be the D (5 bases). The germline V gene has CDR1 SEHNR and CDR2 FQNEAQ (reference sequence). The CDR3 is made up of 14 amino acids. The V gene lost 5 bases and the J gene lost 3 bases, with 13 bases spanning the gap. DNA for the CDR3: TGTGCCAGCAGCCCCCGGGATCCAAAAGAGACCCAGTACTTC. Protein sequence: CASSPRDPKETQYF.

The chain recombines TRBV5-6 with TRBJ1-5; 7 positions match TRBD1. Germline V gene sequence: CDR1 SGHDT, CDR2 YYEEEE. The CDR3 is 15 amino acids. V was pared by 0 bases and J by 7 bases, with 7 bases of the junction left unmatched. The CDR3 DNA reads TGTGCCAGCAGCTTGGGGGGACAGCGGCAACAGCCCCAGCATTTT. It specifies CASSLGGQRQQPQHF.

The chain uses TRBV18 and TRBJ1-3, with TRBD1 identical over 7 bases. This CDR3 is built from 15 residues. After removal of 2 bases from V and 0 bases from J, the junction contained 1 base not matched to a gene. The germline CDR1 and CDR2 sequences are KGHSH and LQKENI. The CDR3 region has the DNA TGTGCCAGCTCACCAGCAGGGGGCTCTGGAAACACCATATATTTT. Residues: CASSPAGGSGNTIYF. Filled out from reference TRBV18 and TRBJ1-3, the complete variable domain reads NAGVMQNPRHLVRRRGQEARLRCSPMKGHSHVYWYRQLPEEGLKFMVYLQKENIIDESGMPKERFSAEFPKEGPSILRIQQVVRGDSAAYFCASSPAGGSGNTIYFGEGSWLTVV.

This chain joins TRBV19 and TRBJ1-1; 7 bases fit TRBD1. The V and J ends lost 4 bases and 1 base, in that order; junction bases with no gene match: 15. Germline V CDR1 and CDR2: LNHDA, SQIVND (reference sequence). This CDR3 region has 18 residues. As DNA, the CDR3 is TGTGCCAGTAGTAGCCGGACAGGTCCGTTCTCCGGGAACACTGAAGCTTTCTTT. Its translation: CASSSRTGPFSGNTEAFF.

This clone appeared a single time. The rearrangement links TRBV7-2 to TRBJ2-7; 9 bases agree with TRBD1. Trimming removed 5 bases from V and 2 bases from J; junction bases left unmatched: 7. Germline assignment: CDR1 SGHTA and CDR2 FQGNSA. This CDR3 is built from 15 residues. In DNA form, the CDR3 reads TGTGCCAGCAGCGCTACAGGGGGCGAAACCTACGAGCAGTACTTC. Translated, it gives CASSATGGETYEQYF. The whole variable domain, remainder taken from reference TRBV7-2 and TRBJ2-7, is GAGVSQSPSNKVTEKGKDVELRCDPISGHTALYWYRQSLGQGLEFLIYFQGNSAPDKSGLPSDRFSAERTGGSVSTLTIQRTQQEDSAVYLCASSATGGETYEQYFGPGTRLTVT.

The DNA of the CDR3 is TGTGCCAGCAGCTTATCCGGGACAGCCTCGTATGAGCAGTTCTTC. It specifies CASSLSGTASYEQFF. The rearrangement links TRBV7-2 to TRBJ2-1; 7 bases agree with TRBD1. Germline CDR1 SGHTA, CDR2 FQGNSA. This CDR3 region has 15 residues. The V and J ends lost 2 bases and 8 bases, in that order; junction bases with no gene match: 9. Full variable domain (missing parts from reference TRBV7-2 and TRBJ2-1): GAGVSQSPSNKVTEKGKDVELRCDPISGHTALYWYRQSLGQGLEFLIYFQGNSAPDKSGLPSDRFSAERTGGSVSTLTIQRTQQEDSAVYLCASSLSGTASYEQFFGPGTRLTVL.

CDR3 nucleotide sequence: TGTGCCAGCAGCTTAGCCAGCCTGGGCATCTCCTATAATTCACCCCTCCACTTT. Its translation: CASSLASLGISYNSPLHF. The genes are TRBV7-6 and TRBJ1-6; D is unclear. This CDR3 is 18 amino acids long. Looked up from germline, CDR1 is SGHVS and CDR2 is FNYEAQ. V shed 0 bases and J shed 0 bases, with 12 bases lying between them.

The gene calls are TRBV6-4 and TRBJ1-6, with 9 bases lining up with TRBD1. CDR1 is MRHNA and CDR2 is SNTAGT in the germline V gene. The CDR3 loop spans 18 amino acids. With 1 base clipped from V and 0 bases from J, the junction kept 4 bases outside the gene matches. CDR3 nucleotide sequence: TGTGCCAGCAGTGACTACGGGACAGGGAGCTCCTATAATTCACCCCTCCACTTT. Translated, it gives CASSDYGTGSSYNSPLHF.

This clone was seen more than once but under ten times. The genes are TRBV30 and TRBJ1-3; D gene unclear. V shed 1 base and J shed 0 bases, with 7 bases lying between them. Germline assignment: CDR1 GTSNPN and CDR2 SVGIG (reference sequence). The CDR3 totals 14 residues. CDR3 DNA sequence: TGTGCCTGGAGTGCGGGGAGCTCTGGAAACACCATATATTTT. This gives the protein CAWSAGSSGNTIYF.

The CDR3 DNA reads TGTGCCAGCAGAAGCCAGGGTGGGAGGACTGAAGCTTTCTTT. It encodes CASRSQGGRTEAFF. The chain employs TRBV2 and TRBJ1-1, with TRBD1 as a possible D gene (5 bases). The germline V gene has CDR1 SNHLY and CDR2 FYNNEI. Trimming left V 6 bases short and J 5 bases short, with 16 bases between. There are 14 residues in the CDR3.

The V and J genes are TRBV10-3 and TRBJ1-5, with a tentative D call TRBD1 (6 bases). Trimming took 6 bases from V and 5 from J, leaving 14 bases between them. In germline, CDR1 is ENHRY, CDR2 SYGVKD. The CDR3 has 14 amino acids. This chain's CDR3 is CAISYTGKDQPQHF. The CDR3 DNA sequence: TGTGCCATCAGCTACACAGGGAAGGATCAGCCCCAGCATTTT.

The chain carries TRBV9 and TRBJ1-4; D ambiguous. The CDR3 length is 15 residues. The germline V and J ends were trimmed by 1 base and 0 bases, with 7 bases remaining between them. CDR1 is SGDLS and CDR2 is YYNGEE in the germline V gene. CDR3 in amino acids: CASSVTAATNEKLFF. CDR3 sequence (DNA): TGTGCCAGCAGCGTAACAGCCGCAACTAATGAAAAACTGTTTTTT.

The chain couples TRBV29-1 to TRBJ1-5; 7 bases are a match to TRBD1. J was trimmed by 5 bases and V by 4 bases; bases with no gene match: 2. CDR1 is SQVTM, CDR2 ANQGSEA, per germline. The CDR3 loop spans 12 amino acids. CDR3 in amino acids: CSVGQGDQPQHF. CDR3 sequence (DNA): TGCAGCGTTGGACAGGGCGATCAGCCCCAGCATTTT.

This chain joins TRBV5-1 and TRBJ2-1, with 9 bases that match TRBD1. The CDR3 sequence is 14 residues long. Germline V gene sequence: CDR1 SGHRS, CDR2 YFSETQ. With 4 bases clipped from V and 6 bases from J, the junction kept 5 bases outside the gene matches. CDR3 nucleotide sequence: TGCGCCAGCAGCGAGACAGGGGGGGGCAATGAGCAGTTCTTC. Protein product: CASSETGGGNEQFF.

The rearrangement links TRBV5-5 to TRBJ1-5; D is possibly TRBD1 (6 bases). Germline loops: CDR1 SGHKS, CDR2 YYEKEE (reference sequence). CDR3 length: 15 amino acids. Trimming shortened V by 4 bases and J by 4 bases, and 15 bases separated the two germline ends. CDR3 in DNA: TGTGCCAGCAGCAGGGGGAGGGAAAATAATCAGCCCCAGCATTTT. This codes for CASSRGRENNQPQHF.

This rearrangement joins TRBV9 to TRBJ1-6; TRBD1 is a possible D gene (6 bases). Per the germline V gene, CDR1 is SGDLS and CDR2 is YYNGEE. This CDR3 comprises 15 residues. Trimming stripped 2 bases from V and 6 bases from J, with 12 bases between. The CDR3 DNA reads as TGTGCCAGCAGCGTCACAGGGTCTCGTAATTCACCCCTCCACTTT. Its protein is CASSVTGSRNSPLHF.